This is a list of T cell receptor beta chains from one sample in a study of blood T cell repertoires in COVID-19. Method: immunoSEQ multiplex PCR; TCRdb's copy keeps in-frame clones and lacks some. This sample has around 97,000 clones, with roughly nine tenths found just once. Sequencing was carried out using peripheral blood. These receptor sequences come from a human donor in a cohort sampled during active COVID-19. The CDR3 runs from the conserved cysteine through the conserved F or W. D genes are given only for firm matches. Clone size is not always given. Where it is, it says once, few, many or a class for expanded clones.

j_call d_call clone_size v_call cdr3_aa cdr3_nt
TRBJ2-7 TRBD1 - TRBV6-5 CASRVGTGAYEQYF TGTGCCAGCAGAGTAGGGACAGGGGCCTACGAGCAGTACTTC
TRBJ1-2 - - TRBV12-3/TRBV12-4 CASSLSAAYGYTF TGTGCCAGCAGTTTATCCGCGGCCTATGGCTACACCTTC
TRBJ2-3 - - TRBV27 CASNMAGTSTDTQYF TGTGCCAGCAATATGGCGGGGACTAGCACAGATACGCAGTATTTT
TRBJ1-3 - - TRBV3-1/TRBV3-2 CASSQDSGIGNTIYF TGTGCCAGCAGCCAAGATTCAGGGATTGGAAACACCATATATTTT
TRBJ2-7 TRBD2 - TRBV27 CASSLGLAGTYEQYF TGTGCCAGCAGTTTGGGACTAGCAGGGACCTACGAGCAGTACTTC
TRBJ2-3 - - TRBV25-1 CASNRGTDTQYF TGTGCCAGCAATCGGGGGACAGATACGCAGTATTTT
TRBJ2-7 TRBD2 - TRBV5-4 CASSQARLAGRAEQYF TGTGCCAGCAGCCAAGCCCGGCTAGCGGGGAGGGCCGAGCAGTACTTC
TRBJ2-7 TRBD1 - TRBV29-1 CSVGQGKGWEQYF TGCAGCGTTGGACAGGGGAAAGGTTGGGAGCAGTACTTC
TRBJ2-3 - - TRBV5-1 CASSLEGFPTDTQYF TGCGCCAGCAGCTTGGAGGGGTTCCCCACAGATACGCAGTATTTT
TRBJ1-2 - - TRBV7-9 CASSPSMTVEYGYTF TGTGCCAGCAGCCCAAGCATGACAGTCGAATATGGCTACACCTTC
TRBJ2-1 TRBD2 - TRBV5-6 CASSTLAGGNYNEQFF TGTGCCAGCAGCACCCTAGCGGGGGGGAACTACAATGAGCAGTTCTTC
TRBJ2-3 - - TRBV3-1/TRBV3-2 CASSQLTVADTQYF TGTGCCAGCAGCCAACTCACGGTGGCAGATACGCAGTATTTT
TRBJ2-1 - - TRBV28 CASSLLLRGIEQFF TGTGCCAGCAGTTTACTTCTGCGGGGTATTGAGCAGTTCTTC
TRBJ2-7 - few TRBV19 CASSMDYSSYEQYF TGTGCCAGTAGTATGGACTATAGCTCCTACGAGCAGTACTTC
TRBJ1-1 - - TRBV5-1 CASSLVGIQVDTEAFF TGCGCCAGCAGCTTGGTCGGAATTCAGGTGGACACTGAAGCTTTCTTT
TRBJ2-1 TRBD2 once TRBV28 CASSLTSASSYNEQFF TGTGCCAGCAGTTTGACTAGCGCTAGCTCCTACAATGAGCAGTTCTTC
TRBJ2-3 - - TRBV27 CASSLIGGSTDTQYF TGTGCCAGCAGTTTAATCGGGGGAAGCACAGATACGCAGTATTTT
TRBJ2-5 - - TRBV5-3 CARSLELEETQYF TGTGCCAGAAGCTTGGAACTGGAGGAGACCCAGTACTTC
TRBJ1-3 - - TRBV9 CASSVQGSGNTIYF TGTGCCAGCAGCGTACAGGGCTCTGGAAACACCATATATTTT
TRBJ2-3 TRBD1 - TRBV14 CASSQGQGGDTQYF TGTGCCAGCAGCCAAGGACAGGGCGGGGATACGCAGTATTTT
TRBJ1-1 - - TRBV5-1 CASSLQGPNTEAFF TGCGCCAGCAGTTTACAGGGACCGAACACTGAAGCTTTCTTT
TRBJ1-5 TRBD1 - TRBV29-1 CSVGGQNNQPQHF TGCAGCGTTGGGGGACAGAATAATCAGCCCCAGCATTTT
TRBJ1-5 - - TRBV19 CASSRQALPNQPQHF TGTGCCAGTAGTAGACAGGCCCTACCCAATCAGCCCCAGCATTTT
TRBJ2-1 TRBD1 - TRBV29-1 CSVEPTQGPSYNEQFF TGCAGCGTTGAGCCAACACAGGGGCCCTCCTACAATGAGCAGTTCTTC
TRBJ2-7 - few TRBV6-5 CASSFAGASYEQYF TGTGCCAGCAGTTTTGCAGGGGCGTCCTACGAGCAGTACTTC
TRBJ2-7 - - TRBV30 CAWSVEGLDEQYF TGTGCCTGGAGTGTCGAGGGTTTGGACGAGCAGTACTTC
TRBJ2-1 - - TRBV7-8 CASSFASEQFF TGTGCCAGCAGCTTCGCGAGTGAGCAGTTCTTC
TRBJ1-3 TRBD1 - TRBV14 CASSLGTVNSGNTIYF TGTGCCAGCAGCCTTGGGACAGTTAACTCTGGAAACACCATATATTTT
TRBJ2-7 TRBD2 - TRBV5-4 CASSDPGGEGSYEQYF TGTGCCAGCAGCGACCCCGGGGGGGAGGGCTCCTACGAGCAGTACTTC
TRBJ2-2 - - TRBV15 CATQPGRGTGELFF TGTGCCACCCAACCAGGGCGGGGCACCGGGGAGCTGTTTTTT
TRBJ1-4 TRBD1 - TRBV5-1 CASSDVRGRGEKLFF TGCGCCAGCAGCGATGTCAGGGGGCGCGGTGAAAAACTGTTTTTT
TRBJ2-1 TRBD2 once TRBV24-1 CATGGLAGVLNEQFF TGTGCCACCGGGGGACTAGCGGGAGTCCTCAATGAGCAGTTCTTC
TRBJ2-7 - few TRBV19 CASSPVGGPYEQYF TGTGCCAGTAGTCCTGTGGGAGGTCCCTACGAGCAGTACTTC
TRBJ1-1 TRBD1 - TRBV7-2 CASSIQGASNTEAFF TGTGCCAGCAGCATACAGGGGGCATCGAACACTGAAGCTTTCTTT
TRBJ2-1 - - TRBV29-1 CSVDTVGTPSSYNEQFF TGCAGCGTCGATACAGTAGGGACTCCGAGCTCCTACAATGAGCAGTTCTTC
TRBJ1-2 TRBD1 - TRBV28 CAIKGAGRYGYTF TGTGCCATCAAGGGGGCTGGCCGCTATGGCTACACCTTC